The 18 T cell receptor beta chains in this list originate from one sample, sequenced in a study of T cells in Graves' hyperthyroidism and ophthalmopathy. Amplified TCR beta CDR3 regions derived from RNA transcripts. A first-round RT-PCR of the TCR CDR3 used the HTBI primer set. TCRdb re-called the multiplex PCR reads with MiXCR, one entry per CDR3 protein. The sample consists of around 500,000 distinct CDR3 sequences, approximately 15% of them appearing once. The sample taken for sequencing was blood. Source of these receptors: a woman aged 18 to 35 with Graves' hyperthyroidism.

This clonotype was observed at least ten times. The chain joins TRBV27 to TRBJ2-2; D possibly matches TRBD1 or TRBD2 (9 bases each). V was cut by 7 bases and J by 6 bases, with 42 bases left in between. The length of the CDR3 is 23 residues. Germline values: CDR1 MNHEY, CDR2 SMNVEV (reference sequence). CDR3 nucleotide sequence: TGTGCCAGCAAATTTCACCCGGGACAGGGAAATGCGCTAGCGGGGACGGTTGCCGGGGAGCTGTTTTTT. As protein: CASKFHPGQGNALAGTVAGELFF.

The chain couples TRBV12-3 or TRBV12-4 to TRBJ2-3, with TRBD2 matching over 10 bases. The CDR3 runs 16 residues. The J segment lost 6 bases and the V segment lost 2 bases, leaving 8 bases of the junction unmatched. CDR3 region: CASSLLAGVSVDTQYF. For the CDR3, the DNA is TGTGCCAGCAGTTTACTAGCGGGAGTATCGGTGGATACGCAGTATTTT.

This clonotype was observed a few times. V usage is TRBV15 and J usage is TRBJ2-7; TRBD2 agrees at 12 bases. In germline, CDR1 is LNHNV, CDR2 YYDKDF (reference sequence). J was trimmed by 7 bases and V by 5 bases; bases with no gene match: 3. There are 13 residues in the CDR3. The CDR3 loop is CATSRTSGVEQYF. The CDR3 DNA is TGTGCCACCAGCCGGACTAGCGGGGTTGAGCAGTACTTC.

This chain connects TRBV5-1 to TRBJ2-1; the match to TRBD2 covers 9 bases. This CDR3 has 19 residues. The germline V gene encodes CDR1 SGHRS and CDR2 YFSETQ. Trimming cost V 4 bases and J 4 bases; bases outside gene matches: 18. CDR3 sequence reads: CASSPSGRNLHREYNEQFF. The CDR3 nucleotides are TGCGCCAGCAGCCCCAGCGGGAGGAACCTCCACCGGGAGTACAATGAGCAGTTCTTC.

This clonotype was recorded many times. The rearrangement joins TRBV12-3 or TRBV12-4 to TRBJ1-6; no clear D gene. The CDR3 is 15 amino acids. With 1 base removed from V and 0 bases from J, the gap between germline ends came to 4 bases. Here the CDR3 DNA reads TGTGCCAGCAGTTTAGGACGCTCCTATAATTCACCCCTCCACTTT. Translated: CASSLGRSYNSPLHF.

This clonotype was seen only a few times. For the CDR3, the DNA is TGCAGCGTTGTTCTTCCTAACACTGAAGCTTTCTTT. It is translated as CSVVLPNTEAFF. The chain employs TRBV29-1 and TRBJ1-1; D not resolved. This CDR3 is 12 amino acids long. Germline loops: CDR1 SQVTM, CDR2 ANQGSEA. Trimming left V 4 bases short and J 2 bases short, with 8 bases between. Full variable domain (rest looked up from reference TRBV29-1 and TRBJ1-1): SAVISQKPSRDICQRGTSLTIQCQVDSQVTMMFWYRQQPGQSLTLIATANQGSEATYESGFVIDKFPISRPNLTFSTLTVSNMSPEDSSIYLCSVVLPNTEAFFGQGTRLTVV.

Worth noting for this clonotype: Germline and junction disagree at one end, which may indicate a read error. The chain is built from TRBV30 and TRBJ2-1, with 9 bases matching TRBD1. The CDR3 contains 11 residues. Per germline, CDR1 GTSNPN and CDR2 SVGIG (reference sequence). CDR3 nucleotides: TGTGCCTGGAGTACAGGGGGCCCCCGGCTCTTC. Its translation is CAWSTGGPRLF.

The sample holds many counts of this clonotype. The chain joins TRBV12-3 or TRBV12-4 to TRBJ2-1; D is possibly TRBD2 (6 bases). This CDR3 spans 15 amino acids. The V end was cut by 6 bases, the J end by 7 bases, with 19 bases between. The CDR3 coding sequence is TGTGCCAGCAGGGAATCCCTAGCGAGTAGGAATGAGCAGTTCTTC. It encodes CASRESLASRNEQFF.

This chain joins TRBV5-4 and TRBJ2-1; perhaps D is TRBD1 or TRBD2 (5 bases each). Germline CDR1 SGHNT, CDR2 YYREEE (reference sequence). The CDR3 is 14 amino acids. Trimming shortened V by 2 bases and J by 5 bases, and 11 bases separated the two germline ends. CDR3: CASSFLGDHNEQFF. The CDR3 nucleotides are TGTGCCAGCAGCTTTCTAGGGGACCACAATGAGCAGTTCTTC.

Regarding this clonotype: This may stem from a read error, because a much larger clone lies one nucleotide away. CDR3 sequence reads: CASSLSGRGDEQFF. The CDR3 DNA is TGTGCCAGCAGTTTATCCGGCCGGGGGGATGAGCAGTTCTTC. This rearrangement joins TRBV28 to TRBJ2-1; the match to TRBD2 covers 7 bases. The CDR3 is 14 residues long. Trimming at V came to 1 base and at J to 8 bases, leaving 5 bases not matched to a gene. Germline V gene lookup returns CDR1 MDHEN and CDR2 SYDVKM.

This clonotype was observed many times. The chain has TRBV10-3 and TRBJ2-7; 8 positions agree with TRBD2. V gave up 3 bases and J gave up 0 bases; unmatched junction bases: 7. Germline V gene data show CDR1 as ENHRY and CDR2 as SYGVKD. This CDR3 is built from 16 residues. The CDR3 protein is CAISDVTSGSSYEQYF. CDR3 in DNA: TGTGCCATCAGTGACGTTACTAGCGGTAGCTCCTACGAGCAGTACTTC.

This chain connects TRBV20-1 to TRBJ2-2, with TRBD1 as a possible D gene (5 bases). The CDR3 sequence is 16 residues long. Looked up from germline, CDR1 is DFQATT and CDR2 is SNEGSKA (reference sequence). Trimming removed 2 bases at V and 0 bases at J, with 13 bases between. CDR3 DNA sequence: TGCAGTGCTAGACGGCTGACAGACGCGAACACCGGGGAGCTGTTTTTT. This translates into CSARRLTDANTGELFF.

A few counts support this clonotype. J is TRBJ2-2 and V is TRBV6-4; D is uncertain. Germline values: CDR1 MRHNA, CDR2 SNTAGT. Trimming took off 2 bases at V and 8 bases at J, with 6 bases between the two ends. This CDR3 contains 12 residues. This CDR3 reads CASSDPRGELFF. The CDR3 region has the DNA TGTGCCAGCAGTGACCCCAGGGGGGAGCTGTTTTTT.

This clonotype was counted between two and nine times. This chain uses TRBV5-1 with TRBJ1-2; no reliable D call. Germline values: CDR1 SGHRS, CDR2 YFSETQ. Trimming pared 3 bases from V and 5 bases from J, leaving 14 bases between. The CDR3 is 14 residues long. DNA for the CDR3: TGCGCCAGCAGCTCGCCGGATGTGGGGTATGGCTACACCTTC. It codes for CASSSPDVGYGYTF.

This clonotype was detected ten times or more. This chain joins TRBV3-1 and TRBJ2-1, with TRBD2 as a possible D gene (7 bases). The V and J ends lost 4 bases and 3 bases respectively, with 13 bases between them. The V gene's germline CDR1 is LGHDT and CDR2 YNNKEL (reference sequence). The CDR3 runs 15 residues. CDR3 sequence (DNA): TGTGCCAGCAGCCCGCGGGGAGGGGGCTACAATGAGCAGTTCTTC. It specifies CASSPRGGGYNEQFF.

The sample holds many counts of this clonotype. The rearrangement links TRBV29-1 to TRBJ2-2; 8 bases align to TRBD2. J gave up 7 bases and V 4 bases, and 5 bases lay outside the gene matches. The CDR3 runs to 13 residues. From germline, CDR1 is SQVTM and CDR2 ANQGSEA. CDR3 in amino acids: CSVVAGGGGELFF. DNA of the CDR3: TGCAGCGTTGTGGCGGGAGGTGGCGGGGAGCTGTTTTTT.

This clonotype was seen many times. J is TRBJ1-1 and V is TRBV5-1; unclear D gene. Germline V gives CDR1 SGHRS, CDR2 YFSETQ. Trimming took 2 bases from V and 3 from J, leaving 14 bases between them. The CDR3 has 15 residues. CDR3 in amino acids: CASSLYWGKDTEAFF. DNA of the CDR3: TGCGCCAGCAGCTTATATTGGGGTAAGGACACTGAAGCTTTCTTT. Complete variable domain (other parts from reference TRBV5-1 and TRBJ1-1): KAGVTQTPRYLIKTRGQQVTLSCSPISGHRSVSWYQQTPGQGLQFLFEYFSETQRNKGNFPGRFSGRQFSNSRSEMNVSTLELGDSALYLCASSLYWGKDTEAFFGQGTRLTVV.

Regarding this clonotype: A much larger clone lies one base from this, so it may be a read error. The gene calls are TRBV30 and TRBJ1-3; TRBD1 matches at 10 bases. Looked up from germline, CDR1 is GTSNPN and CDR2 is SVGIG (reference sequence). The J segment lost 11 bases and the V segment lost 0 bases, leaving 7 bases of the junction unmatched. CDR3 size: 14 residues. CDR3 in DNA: TGTGCCTGGAGTGTACGGACAGGGGGAACCGCCATATATTTT. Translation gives CAWSVRTGGTAIYF.